This TCR beta chain emerged from a study of T cell responses to AZD1222 COVID-19 vaccine. Findings and caveats of the study: Donors skewed white British and female; clonal diversity was possibly underestimated. Regions 160-218 and 743-854 held dominance among vaccine-associated CD4 TCRs, which spanned spike. Two AZD1222 administrations were followed by greater Spike-specific TCR breadth and depth.

The CDR3 sequence is 12 residues long. V was clipped by 6 bases and J by 4 bases, with 10 bases between them. CDR1 and CDR2 (germline): ENHRY, SYGVKD. Second-dose recipients at about 4 or about 12 weeks were treated as one pooled group. Here immunoSEQ multiplex PCR was the method, and the copy in TCRdb shows in-frame clones only, minus some. The table has 75,000 to 85,000 clones, roughly 85% seen once. On this clone itself: Its antigen is still unknown.

The chain uses TRBV10-3 and TRBJ2-7; a possible D gene is TRBD1 (7 bases). The sample here was peripheral blood, taken 28 days after the second AZD1222 dose. The sequence was obtained from an adult who received the AZD1222 COVID-19 vaccine. CDR3 nucleotide sequence: TGTGCCATCAGCCAGGGGGGTTACGAGCAGTACTTC. It yields the protein CAISQGGYEQYF.